This T cell receptor (beta chain) appears in the sequencing data of a study of CD8 T cells in Susac syndrome. When the RNA was reverse transcribed, random hexamers were used with an input of roughly 0.5 to 1 ug. MiXCR, applied by TCRdb to the immunoSEQ multiplex PCR reads, yields one record per CDR3 protein. This sample has around 200,000 distinct CDR3 sequences; approximately 96% occur once, and the top ten carry roughly 0.095%. Per germline, CDR1 LNHNV and CDR2 YYDKDF (reference sequence). This CDR3 region has 15 residues. V gave up 6 bases and J gave up 3 bases; unmatched junction bases: 10. The genes are TRBV15 and TRBJ2-7; 8 nucleotides align to TRBD1. The origin of this receptor is a human donor with multiple sclerosis. Material for sequencing was CD4+ T cells from PBMCs. CDR3 in amino acids: CATSLSGTGGYEQYF. In nucleotides, the CDR3 is TGTGCCACCAGTTTATCCGGGACAGGTGGCTACGAGCAGTACTTC. The full variable domain, completed using reference TRBV15 and TRBJ2-7, is DAMVIQNPRYQVTQFGKPVTLSCSQTLNHNVMYWYQQKSSQAPKLLFHYYDKDFNNEADTPDNFQSRRPNTSFCFLDIRSPGLGDTAMYLCATSLSGTGGYEQYFGPGTRLTVT.